This TCR beta chain is drawn from a study of blood T cell repertoires in COVID-19. The CDR3 consists of 17 residues. The germline V gene encodes CDR1 LNHDA and CDR2 SQIVND (reference sequence). The V segment lost 3 bases and the J segment 3 bases; nucleotides outside the gene matches: 11. Original processing methods: Estimates of nucleated cell counts were drawn from the amplification of reference gene primers. Measured with immunoSEQ multiplex PCR; TCRdb has only the in-frame clones, and not every one. Clone size and V and J calls were adopted from that table, with D and trimming inferred from the DNA. The sample holds approximately 100,000 clones, 76% seen once.

V usage is TRBV19 and J usage is TRBJ1-5, with 7 positions matching TRBD1. Sample: peripheral blood. This TCR was sampled from a man aged 80 or over with COVID-19, enrolled during active disease. In DNA form, the CDR3 reads TGTGCCAGTAGTATCTTCGCCGGGACAGCCGACAATCAGCCCCAGCATTTT. It yields the protein CASSIFAGTADNQPQHF.